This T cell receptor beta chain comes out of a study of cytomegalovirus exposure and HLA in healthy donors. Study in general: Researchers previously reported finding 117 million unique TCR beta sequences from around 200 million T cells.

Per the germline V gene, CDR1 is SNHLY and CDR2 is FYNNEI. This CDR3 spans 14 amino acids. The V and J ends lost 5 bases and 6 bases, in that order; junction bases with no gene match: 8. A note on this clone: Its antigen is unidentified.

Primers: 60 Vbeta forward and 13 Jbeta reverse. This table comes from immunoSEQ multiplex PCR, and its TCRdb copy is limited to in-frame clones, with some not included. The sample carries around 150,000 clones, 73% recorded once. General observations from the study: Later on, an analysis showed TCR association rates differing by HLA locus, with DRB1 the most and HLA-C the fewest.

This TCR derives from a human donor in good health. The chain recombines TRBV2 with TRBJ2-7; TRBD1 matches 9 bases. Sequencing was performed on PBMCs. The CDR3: CASSPRTGVSEQYF. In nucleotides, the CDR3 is TGTGCCAGCAGTCCTCGGACAGGGGTGAGCGAGCAGTACTTC.